Listed below are T cell receptor beta chains from one sample, sequenced in a study of response to subunit inactivated influenza vaccine. MiXCR was run by TCRdb on the RT-PCR reads, yielding one entry per CDR3 protein. This sample has about 480,000 distinct CDR3 sequences, with less than 30% found just once. Sequenced here: CD4+ T cells sorted from PBMCs, sampled more than 4 days after vaccination. These receptors were taken from a man aged 50 or older who received an inactivated influenza vaccine. CDR3s include the opening cysteine and the closing phenylalanine or tryptophan. The D gene is left open where the match is weak. Clone sizes are given selectively: once, few, many, or a class where the clone is expanded.

v_call,j_call,cdr3_length,clone_size,d_call,cdr3_aa,cdr3_nt
TRBV7-9,TRBJ2-5,17,few,TRBD1,CASSSIRQGNGQETQYF,TGTGCCAGCAGCTCCATTCGACAGGGGAATGGGCAAGAGACCCAGTACTTC
TRBV6-5,TRBJ2-7,14,-,-,CASSSGDKNYEQYF,TGTGCCAGCAGTTCAGGGGACAAAAACTACGAGCAGTACTTC
TRBV9,TRBJ2-5,15,few,-,CASSVVPTEGETQYF,TGTGCCAGCAGCGTAGTCCCCACAGAGGGAGAGACCCAGTACTTC
TRBV7-3,TRBJ2-3,16,-,-,CASSPVGYPNTDTQYF,TGTGCCAGCAGCCCTGTCGGGTACCCGAACACAGATACGCAGTATTTT
TRBV12-3/TRBV12-4,TRBJ2-1,15,few,TRBD1,CATGHRNRGTNEQFF,TGTGCCACCGGGCACCGTAACAGGGGGACCAATGAGCAGTTCTTC
TRBV7-9,TRBJ2-1,17,few,TRBD1,CASSLGRGPRSYNEQFF,TGTGCCAGCAGCTTAGGCAGGGGGCCGCGTTCCTACAATGAGCAGTTCTTC
TRBV15,TRBJ2-1,17,-,-,CATSRPRGAGEENEQFF,TGTGCCACCAGCAGACCAAGAGGGGCGGGCGAAGAAAATGAGCAGTTCTTC
TRBV6-5,TRBJ2-2,15,few,-,CASSYSLSNTGELFF,TGTGCCAGCAGTTACTCTCTCTCGAACACCGGGGAGCTGTTTTTT
TRBV4-3,TRBJ1-4,16,few,-,CASSQAPAGGGEKLFF,TGCGCCAGCAGCCAAGCCCCGGCCGGAGGTGGTGAAAAACTGTTTTTT
TRBV10-3,TRBJ2-2,15,-,TRBD1,CAIGWTGGNTGELFF,TGTGCCATCGGATGGACAGGGGGGAACACCGGGGAGCTGTTTTTT
TRBV20-1,TRBJ2-4,14,-,TRBD2,CSASQREGKNIQYF,TGCAGTGCTAGTCAGCGGGAGGGAAAAAACATTCAGTACTTC
TRBV7-9,TRBJ2-2,14,-,-,CASSLDTGTGELFF,TGTGCCAGCAGCTTAGACACAGGCACCGGGGAGCTGTTTTTT
TRBV6-2/TRBV6-3,TRBJ1-1,14,-,-,CASRLGIMNTEAFF,TGTGCCAGCAGATTGGGAATCATGAACACTGAAGCTTTCTTT
TRBV10-3,TRBJ2-5,14,-,TRBD1,CAIRRTGDQETQYF,TGTGCCATCAGGCGGACAGGGGACCAAGAGACCCAGTACTTC
TRBV6-5,TRBJ2-2,14,-,-,CASSYKRVGGELFF,TGTGCCAGCAGTTACAAAAGGGTCGGCGGGGAGCTGTTTTTT
TRBV5-1,TRBJ2-5,18,many,-,CASTPPISGSGREETQYF,TGCGCCAGCACCCCTCCAATTTCAGGTTCTGGGAGAGAAGAGACCCAGTACTTC
TRBV6-2/TRBV6-3,TRBJ2-2,17,-,-,CASTPPPGDGNTGELFF,TGTGCCAGCACTCCCCCTCCCGGCGACGGGAACACCGGGGAGCTGTTTTTT
TRBV20-1,TRBJ2-3,15,once,TRBD2,CSARGAGGPTDTQYF,TGCAGTGCTAGAGGGGCGGGGGGCCCCACAGATACGCAGTATTTT
TRBV29-1,TRBJ2-7,11,few,-,CSVGPAYEQYF,TGCAGCGTTGGTCCCGCTTACGAGCAGTACTTC
TRBV7-2,TRBJ2-1,12,few,-,CASSLKPTEQFF,TGTGCCAGCAGCCTAAAACCAACCGAGCAGTTCTTC
TRBV7-9,TRBJ2-7,14,-,-,CASSLGQWGQEQYF,TGTGCCAGCAGCTTAGGGCAGTGGGGGCAGGAGCAGTACTTC
TRBV28,TRBJ1-2,12,few,TRBD1,CASSVTGDGYTF,TGTGCCAGCAGTGTCACAGGGGATGGCTACACCTTC
TRBV6-2/TRBV6-3,TRBJ2-1,17,few,-,CASSTRSLVRVYNEQFF,TGTGCCAGCAGCACTCGCTCACTAGTCCGCGTATACAATGAGCAGTTCTTC
TRBV6-5,TRBJ1-6,16,once,TRBD1,CASSFLDRGLNSPLHF,TGTGCCAGCAGTTTCCTAGACAGGGGCCTAAATTCACCCCTCCACTTT
TRBV20-1,TRBJ2-7,16,few,-,CSARDLTRGRSYEQYF,TGCAGTGCTAGAGATCTAACCCGCGGCCGCTCCTACGAGCAGTACTTC
TRBV7-8,TRBJ1-1,16,-,-,CASSLSWTALNTEAFF,TGTGCCAGCAGCTTATCTTGGACGGCTCTGAACACTGAAGCTTTCTTT
TRBV6-2/TRBV6-3,TRBJ2-7,14,-,TRBD2,CASSGGLDPYEQYF,TGTGCCAGCAGTGGGGGACTAGACCCCTACGAGCAGTACTTC
TRBV20-1,TRBJ2-6,15,-,-,CSARMDSSGANVLTF,TGCAGTGCTAGAATGGACAGCTCTGGGGCCAACGTCCTGACTTTC
TRBV27,TRBJ1-5,15,-,-,CASSFPARGNQPQHF,TGTGCCAGCAGTTTCCCGGCCCGGGGAAATCAGCCCCAGCATTTT
TRBV3-1,TRBJ2-7,13,-,-,CASSQGPFLGQYF,TGTGCCAGCAGCCAAGGGCCTTTTCTAGGGCAGTACTTC
TRBV20-1,TRBJ2-1,12,few,-,CSTLSRSNEQFF,TGCAGTACCCTCTCTAGATCCAATGAGCAGTTCTTC
TRBV25-1,TRBJ2-1,16,-,TRBD2,CASRPRTSGTYNEQFF,TGTGCCAGCAGGCCTAGGACTAGCGGTACCTACAATGAGCAGTTCTTC
TRBV11-2,TRBJ2-7,15,-,-,CASSLEPLGAYEQYF,TGTGCCAGCAGCTTAGAGCCACTAGGAGCCTACGAGCAGTACTTC
TRBV7-2,TRBJ1-5,15,-,TRBD1,CARSLGGQGNQPQHF,TGTGCCAGAAGCTTAGGGGGACAGGGCAATCAGCCCCAGCATTTT
TRBV7-2,TRBJ2-2,13,few,-,CASRFHATGELFF,TGTGCCAGCAGATTCCACGCCACCGGGGAGCTGTTTTTT
TRBV5-1,TRBJ2-5,14,few,TRBD1,CASSYGQGQETQYF,TGCGCCAGCAGCTACGGACAGGGCCAAGAGACCCAGTACTTC
TRBV20-1,TRBJ2-5,14,-,-,CSANPPEPQETQYF,TGCAGTGCTAACCCCCCCGAACCTCAAGAGACCCAGTACTTC
TRBV12-3/TRBV12-4,TRBJ2-3,14,few,-,CASSFPSGTDTQYF,TGTGCCAGCAGTTTCCCTAGCGGCACAGATACGCAGTATTTT
TRBV12-3/TRBV12-4,TRBJ1-2,14,few,-,CASSFSGRGTGYTF,TGTGCCAGCAGTTTTAGTGGTCGGGGCACTGGCTACACCTTC
TRBV11-2,TRBJ1-2,14,few,-,CASSFEVGEYGYTF,TGTGCCAGCAGCTTCGAAGTGGGCGAGTATGGCTACACCTTC